This T cell receptor beta chain was sequenced during a study of T cell changes during pregnancy in multiple sclerosis. Here immunoSEQ multiplex PCR was the method, and the copy in TCRdb shows in-frame clones only, minus some. The table has 130,000 or so clones, roughly 95% seen once. Trimming took off 2 bases at V and 10 bases at J, with 9 bases between the two ends. CDR1 is LNHNV and CDR2 is YYDKDF in the germline V gene (reference sequence). This CDR3 is built from 12 residues. This sequence was found in a female donor with multiple sclerosis, enrolled in a pregnancy study. The rearrangement uses TRBV15 and TRBJ2-1; D is uncertain. The sequencing used peripheral blood, collected after pregnancy. The CDR3 nucleotides are TGTGCCACCAGCAGAATTCGGGTCGAGCAGTTCTTC. Translated: CATSRIRVEQFF.